The next 19 T cell receptor beta chains were all read from a single sample in a study of cytomegalovirus exposure and HLA in healthy donors. The PCR used 60 Vbeta and 13 Jbeta primers. Measured with immunoSEQ multiplex PCR; TCRdb has only the in-frame clones, and not every one. The sample contains 150,000 or so clones, around three quarters of which appear only once. The specimen was PBMCs. These receptors were collected from a man in his forties or fifties in good health and CMV-seropositive.

This clone is a singleton in its sample. CDR3 sequence (DNA): TGTGCCAGCAGTGGAAATGGACAGGGGGCGTTCGATGGCTACACCTTC. Its protein is CASSGNGQGAFDGYTF. The chain employs TRBV6-1 and TRBJ1-2; TRBD1 aligns across 11 bases. From germline, CDR1 is MNHNS and CDR2 SASEGT. V gave up 4 bases and J gave up 6 bases; unmatched junction bases: 10. This CDR3 is built from 16 residues.

V is TRBV7-2 and J is TRBJ1-5; weak D call: TRBD1 (5 bases). The CDR3 has 15 residues. CDR1 and CDR2 from the germline V gene are SGHTA and FQGNSA. V lost 1 base, J lost 7 bases, and 14 bases lay in between. This chain's CDR3 is CASSLGRRSGQPQHF. CDR3 sequence (DNA): TGTGCCAGCAGCTTAGGTCGAAGGTCAGGGCAGCCCCAGCATTTT.

This chain links TRBV29-1 with TRBJ2-3, with 12 nucleotides matching TRBD2. This CDR3 is 15 amino acids long. V was pared by 5 bases and J by 4 bases, with 7 bases of the junction left unmatched. Germline V lookup: CDR1 SQVTM, CDR2 ANQGSEA. CDR3 sequence (DNA): TGCAGCGTTCTATTAACTAGCGGGAGGTCAGATACGCAGTATTTT. Its translation is CSVLLTSGRSDTQYF.

This chain connects TRBV11-1 to TRBJ1-1; 7 bases agree with TRBD1. CDR1 is SGHAT, CDR2 FQDESV, per germline (reference sequence). CDR3 size: 14 residues. The trim removed 4 bases at V and 5 bases at J, leaving 7 bases unmatched. CDR3 bases: TGTGCCAGCAGCTCCACAGGGGCTAGGACTGAAGCTTTCTTT. It codes for CASSSTGARTEAFF.

This chain uses TRBV5-1 with TRBJ2-6; maybe TRBD2 (5 bases). This CDR3 is built from 15 residues. Germline V lookup: CDR1 SGHRS, CDR2 YFSETQ. The germline V and J ends were trimmed by 2 bases and 3 bases, with 9 bases remaining between them. This chain's CDR3 is CASSLGRGGANVLTF. CDR3 sequence (DNA): TGCGCCAGCAGCTTAGGTCGGGGTGGGGCCAACGTCCTGACTTTC.

V gene TRBV27 combines with J gene TRBJ2-2; D ambiguous. V gave up 5 bases and J gave up 3 bases, with 4 bases separating them. The CDR3 has 12 amino acids. CDR1 and CDR2 (germline): MNHEY, SMNVEV (reference sequence). This chain's CDR3 is CASSPDTGELFF. The CDR3, as DNA: TGTGCCAGCAGTCCCGACACCGGGGAGCTGTTTTTT.

This clone was counted a few times. This chain connects TRBV11-3 to TRBJ2-7; 8 nucleotides line up with TRBD1. This CDR3 region has 13 residues. Germline lookup yields CDR1 SGHNT and CDR2 YENEEA. Trimming took 3 bases from V and 6 from J; bases not matched to a gene: 4. The CDR3 nucleotides read TGTGCCAGCAGCTTCTCCGGGACAGGCGAGCAGTACTTC. It codes for CASSFSGTGEQYF.

V gene TRBV5-6 combines with J gene TRBJ1-1; 10 bases align to TRBD1. After removal of 4 bases from V and 5 bases from J, the junction contained 5 bases not matched to a gene. The CDR3 is made up of 14 amino acids. Germline CDR1 SGHDT, CDR2 YYEEEE. The CDR3 protein is CASSNRDRGTEAFF. The DNA of the CDR3 is TGTGCCAGCAGCAACCGGGACAGGGGAACTGAAGCTTTCTTT.

The J gene is TRBJ2-1, the V gene TRBV6-5; 8 positions agree with TRBD2. Per germline, CDR1 MNHEY and CDR2 SVGAGI. Unmatched junction bases numbered 12, after V lost 5 bases and J lost 12 bases. This CDR3 comprises 14 residues. In nucleotides, the CDR3 is TGTGCCAGCAGTGAAGATAGAGCGGGAGACTGGCAGTTCTTC. It encodes CASSEDRAGDWQFF.

Of note for this clone: Other nucleotide sequences from this sample produce the same CDR3. The V call is TRBV15, the J call TRBJ2-7, with 7 bases that match TRBD1. The CDR3 spans 13 residues. V lost 4 bases, J lost 6 bases, and 6 bases stayed unmatched. Looked up from germline, CDR1 is LNHNV and CDR2 is YYDKDF (reference sequence). The CDR3 DNA follows: TGTGCCACCAGCACCCGACAGGGTAGCGAGCAGTACTTC. Translation gives CATSTRQGSEQYF. Full variable domain (rest looked up from reference TRBV15 and TRBJ2-7): DAMVIQNPRYQVTQFGKPVTLSCSQTLNHNVMYWYQQKSSQAPKLLFHYYDKDFNNEADTPDNFQSRRPNTSFCFLDIRSPGLGDTAMYLCATSTRQGSEQYFGPGTRLTVT.

J is TRBJ2-7 and V is TRBV27, with TRBD1 matching over 7 bases. The CDR3 has 16 amino acids. The V gene end was trimmed by 5 bases and the J gene end by 4 bases; junction bases not matched to a gene: 14. The germline V gene encodes CDR1 MNHEY and CDR2 SMNVEV (reference sequence). The CDR3 sequence: CASSGRVGTAFYEQYF. The CDR3 DNA reads TGTGCCAGCAGTGGGAGAGTCGGGACAGCATTTTACGAGCAGTACTTC.

This clone has a single count. This rearrangement joins TRBV2 to TRBJ2-1; 10 nucleotides align to TRBD2. The CDR3 is made up of 13 amino acids. The junction had 3 bases not matched to a gene; V was cut back by 4 bases and J by 9 bases. Germline V gene data show CDR1 as SNHLY and CDR2 as FYNNEI. The CDR3 DNA reads TGTGCCAGCAGTGTGGAGCGGGAGGGTGAGCAGTTCTTC. This codes for CASSVEREGEQFF.

The V call is TRBV15, the J call TRBJ1-5, with no clear D. This CDR3 is built from 12 residues. The V end was cut by 1 base, the J end by 5 bases, with 3 bases between. In germline, CDR1 is LNHNV, CDR2 YYDKDF (reference sequence). CDR3 region: CATSRADQPQHF. The CDR3 DNA reads TGTGCCACCAGCAGAGCAGATCAGCCCCAGCATTTT.

The chain carries TRBV19 and TRBJ2-2; the match to TRBD2 covers 8 bases. Germline CDR1 and CDR2: LNHDA and SQIVND (reference sequence). V dropped 11 bases and J dropped 5; count of bases not matched to a gene: 7. The CDR3 totals 13 residues. CDR3 sequence (DNA): TGTGCCCAACCGGGACTAGAGACCGGGGAGCTGTTTTTT. Translating it yields CAQPGLETGELFF. The variable domain in full, completed from reference TRBV19 and TRBJ2-2, reads DGGITQSPKYLFRKEGQNVTLSCEQNLNHDAMYWYRQDPGQGLRLIYYSQIVNDFQKGDIAEGYSVSREKKESFPLTVTSAQKNPTAFYLCAQPGLETGELFFGEGSRLTVL.

The rearrangement joins TRBV27 to TRBJ1-3, with D possibly being TRBD1 (5 bases). Germline V lookup: CDR1 MNHEY, CDR2 SMNVEV (reference sequence). The CDR3 covers 13 residues. V lost 3 bases and J lost 8, with 11 bases in between. The CDR3 protein is CASSLTWGDTIYF. The CDR3 DNA is TGTGCCAGCAGTTTGACATGGGGGGACACCATATATTTT.

There are a few counts of this clone. Other DNA sequences in the same sample also yield this CDR3. The rearrangement links TRBV19 to TRBJ2-1; tentative D call: TRBD1 (6 bases). The V end was cut by 6 bases, the J end by 4 bases, with 10 bases between. The CDR3 sequence is 13 residues long. CDR1 and CDR2 (germline): LNHDA, SQIVND (reference sequence). The CDR3 DNA sequence: TGTGCCAGTAGCCTGGACAGTTACAATGAGCAGTTCTTC. It is translated as CASSLDSYNEQFF.

CDR3 nucleotide sequence: TGTGCCATCAGTGAGCGGGGGGGGGCCGACGAGCAGTACTTC. It is translated as CAISERGGADEQYF. The chain recombines TRBV10-3 with TRBJ2-7; 8 bases fit TRBD2. Germline V lookup: CDR1 ENHRY, CDR2 SYGVKD. The CDR3 is made up of 14 amino acids. Unmatched junction bases numbered 5, after V lost 2 bases and J lost 5 bases.

This clone occurred a few times. The CDR3 DNA sequence: TGTGCCATCAGTGAAGCTGGGCTTTTGTATGGCTACACCTTC. It translates to CAISEAGLLYGYTF. The rearrangement links TRBV10-3 to TRBJ1-2, with D uncertain. V was pared by 3 bases and J by 5 bases, with 13 bases between. Per the germline V gene, CDR1 is ENHRY and CDR2 is SYGVKD. The CDR3 is 14 amino acids.

This rearrangement joins TRBV4-1 to TRBJ2-7, with 7 bases lining up with TRBD2. V was pared by 1 base and J by 1 base, with 4 bases of the junction left unmatched. Germline V gene sequence: CDR1 MGHRA, CDR2 YSYEKL. This CDR3 is 15 amino acids long. In DNA, the CDR3 is TGCGCCAGCAGCCAAGTTGGACTAGGGTCCTACGAGCAGTACTTC. As protein: CASSQVGLGSYEQYF.